This TCR beta chain originates from a study of blood T cell repertoires in COVID-19. In the original workflow: How many nucleated cells were present was estimated from reference gene primer amplification. Profiling relied on immunoSEQ multiplex PCR, and the TCRdb table lists in-frame clones only, not all of them. Clone size and the V and J calls come from that table; the DNA yielded D and trimming. The sample contains a few hundred thousand clones, roughly 90% of which appear only once. The CDR3 totals 13 residues. The germline CDR1 and CDR2 sequences are SQVTM and ANQGSEA. V shed 4 bases, J shed 7 bases, and the junction held 5 bases outside the gene matches.

The sequence came from a man under 40 with acute or convalescent COVID-19. The sequencing sample was made of peripheral blood. The chain links TRBV29-1 to TRBJ2-2; 8 bases agree with TRBD1. The CDR3 reads CSVGQGAGGELFF. CDR3 nucleotide sequence: TGCAGCGTTGGGCAGGGGGCGGGCGGGGAGCTGTTTTTT.